This passage covers 31 T cell receptor beta chains from one sample sequenced in a study of beta chain features in type 1 diabetes (dated by TCRdb to 2016 to 2019). The study at large found these results: Type 1 diabetes patients showed a moderate but significant shortening of TCRB CDR3 length in all four CD4+ subsets.

Library generation was performed with the immunoSEQ multiplex PCR assay. The entire amount of isolated RNA was reverse transcribed using the High Capacity cDNA Reverse Transcription Kit, so the sequenced TCRB transcripts were expressed ones. TCRdb provides this immuneACCESS table in a form limited to in-frame rearrangements. Some clones are lacking; in checked studies, under half of them reflect an unresolved V gene, and why the rest are absent is not known. A total of 680,000 or so clones appear in this sample, under 15% of them only once. Approximately 0.02% of the sample comes from the top ten. Their cognate antigens are unknown. Sequencing used naive CD4+ T cells from blood. In the paper's terms, the cell subset or site label means: true naive CD4+ T cells. These receptor sequences come from a man aged 18 to 30 with type 1 diabetes.

This clone has just a few counts. This sequence joins TRBV20-1 and TRBJ1-1, with unresolved D. The V end lost 6 bases, the J end lost 6 bases, and 11 bases lay between the germline ends. This CDR3 comprises 11 residues. From germline, CDR1 is DFQATT and CDR2 SNEGSKA (reference sequence). The CDR3 bases are TGCAGTGCACCTCGGACGGCTGAAGCTTTCTTT. It specifies CSAPRTAEAFF.

This clone has a handful of counts. At the DNA level, this CDR3 is encoded by other sequences in the same sample as well. The CDR3 loop is CSAGRYNEQFF. In nucleotides, the CDR3 is TGCAGTGCAGGACGGTACAATGAGCAGTTCTTC. V and J are TRBV20-1 and TRBJ2-1; no clear D. The CDR3 is 11 amino acids. Trimming pared 6 bases from V and 4 bases from J, leaving 7 bases between. Germline loops: CDR1 DFQATT, CDR2 SNEGSKA (reference sequence).

This clone was picked up a small number of times. V is TRBV7-9 and J is TRBJ2-5; possibly TRBD2 for D (5 bases). From germline, CDR1 is SEHNR and CDR2 FQNEAQ (reference sequence). V was shortened by 5 bases and J by 5 bases, with 9 bases between the two germline ends. This CDR3 contains 12 residues. The CDR3 nucleotides are TGTGCCAGCAGCCACAGAGGGGAGACCCAGTACTTC. This translates into CASSHRGETQYF.

V and J are TRBV6-1 and TRBJ1-2; D remains unclear. Trimming pared 5 bases from V and 4 bases from J, leaving 14 bases between. Germline V CDR1 and CDR2: MNHNS, SASEGT. The CDR3 contains 14 residues. CDR3: CASSSRTDGYGYTF. The DNA for the CDR3 is TGTGCCAGCAGTTCCCGGACTGACGGCTATGGCTACACCTTC.

The chain links TRBV27 to TRBJ1-5; D not resolved. The CDR3 spans 14 residues. Trimming left V 5 bases short and J 2 bases short, with 10 bases between. Germline CDR1 MNHEY, CDR2 SMNVEV (reference sequence). CDR3 loop: CASSQDQGNQPQHF. The CDR3 nucleotides read TGTGCCAGCAGTCAGGACCAAGGCAATCAGCCCCAGCATTTT.

This chain links TRBV30 with TRBJ1-6; D is unresolved. The CDR3 contains 13 residues. Per germline, CDR1 GTSNPN and CDR2 SVGIG (reference sequence). V was clipped by 1 base and J by 9 bases, with 10 bases between them. The CDR3 DNA reads as TGTGCCTGGAGTGACCAGGAGGGTTCACCCCTCCACTTT. It encodes CAWSDQEGSPLHF. Drawing the rest from reference TRBV30 and TRBJ1-6, the complete variable domain is SQTIHQWPATLVQPVGSPLSLECTVEGTSNPNLYWYRQAAGRGLQLLFYSVGIGQISSEVPQNLSASRPQDRQFILSSKKLLLSDSGFYLCAWSDQEGSPLHFGNGTRLTVT.

The rearrangement links TRBV5-4 to TRBJ1-2; no firm D call. The CDR3 contains 16 residues. Per germline, CDR1 SGHNT and CDR2 YYREEE (reference sequence). V lost 4 bases and J lost 4, with 20 bases in between. CDR3 sequence reads: CASSGQQLPNLYGYTF. The CDR3, as DNA: TGTGCCAGCAGCGGGCAACAGCTACCTAACCTCTATGGCTACACCTTC.

This clone was counted a few times. The chain is built from TRBV25-1 and TRBJ2-3; TRBD2 aligns across 8 bases. The CDR3 consists of 16 residues. CDR1 is MGHDK and CDR2 is SYGVNS in the germline V gene. V gave up 2 bases and J gave up 4 bases; unmatched junction bases: 8. CDR3 loop: CASSEGSGGGADTQYF. CDR3 in DNA: TGTGCCAGCAGTGAAGGCAGCGGGGGCGGGGCAGATACGCAGTATTTT.

This chain joins TRBV28 and TRBJ2-1, with unresolved D. Deletions cut 5 bases from V and 0 bases from J, with 5 bases between. Germline loops: CDR1 MDHEN, CDR2 SYDVKM. This CDR3 has 13 amino acids. CDR3 nucleotide sequence: TGTGCCAGCAGTCAGAACTCCTACAATGAGCAGTTCTTC. It translates to CASSQNSYNEQFF.

This clone has a handful of counts. The chain carries TRBV29-1 and TRBJ1-1; D unclear. This CDR3 is 14 amino acids long. V was clipped by 1 base and J by 6 bases, with 15 bases between them. Germline-derived CDR1 and CDR2 are SQVTM and ANQGSEA. The CDR3 sequence is CSVEVRGQLPEAFF. CDR3 nucleotides: TGCAGCGTTGAAGTAAGAGGGCAGCTCCCTGAAGCTTTCTTT. Based on the CDR3 plus reference TRBV29-1 and TRBJ1-1, the full variable domain is SAVISQKPSRDICQRGTSLTIQCQVDSQVTMMFWYRQQPGQSLTLIATANQGSEATYESGFVIDKFPISRPNLTFSTLTVSNMSPEDSSIYLCSVEVRGQLPEAFFGQGTRLTVV.

In its sample, this clone was seen a few times. V gene TRBV6-1 combines with J gene TRBJ2-1; 7 bases are shared with TRBD2. Per the germline V gene, CDR1 is MNHNS and CDR2 is SASEGT. The CDR3 spans 10 residues. V was clipped by 9 bases and J by 8 bases; unmatched bases: 1. CDR3 residues: CARGRDEQFF. In DNA form, the CDR3 reads TGTGCCAGAGGGAGGGATGAGCAGTTCTTC.

The V gene is TRBV14, the J gene TRBJ1-1, with TRBD1 matching over 7 bases. J lost 10 bases, V lost 5 bases, and 4 bases had no gene match. The germline V gene has CDR1 SGHDN and CDR2 FVKESK. This CDR3 contains 11 residues. The CDR3 reads CASSAQGRAFF. CDR3 in DNA: TGTGCCAGCAGCGCACAGGGGCGAGCTTTCTTT.

The chain recombines TRBV29-1 with TRBJ1-6, with D hard to call. V was cut by 6 bases and J by 11 bases, with 23 bases left in between. This CDR3 spans 15 amino acids. Germline V CDR1 and CDR2: SQVTM, ANQGSEA. This CDR3 is CSVVLRTPSVPPLHF. The DNA for the CDR3 is TGCAGCGTGGTCCTGAGGACCCCCTCTGTCCCACCCCTCCACTTT.

This chain uses TRBV6-6 with TRBJ1-1; D is uncertain. The CDR3 loop spans 14 amino acids. Germline loops: CDR1 MNHNY, CDR2 SVGAGI (reference sequence). Trimming took off 1 base at V and 3 bases at J, with 9 bases between the two ends. This CDR3 reads CASSYWGGDTEAFF. The CDR3 nucleotides read TGTGCCAGCAGTTACTGGGGTGGAGACACTGAAGCTTTCTTT.

J is TRBJ1-2 and V is TRBV18; D ambiguous. The germline CDR1 and CDR2 sequences are KGHSH and LQKENI. The V gene lost 2 bases and the J gene lost 3 bases, with 13 bases spanning the gap. This CDR3 is 15 amino acids long. CDR3 amino acids: CASSPTVNKDYGYTF. The CDR3 coding sequence is TGTGCCAGCTCACCAACCGTCAACAAGGACTATGGCTACACCTTC.

The chain uses TRBV10-3 and TRBJ2-1; D may correspond to TRBD1 or TRBD2 (5 bases each). The CDR3 is 13 amino acids. Germline V lookup: CDR1 ENHRY, CDR2 SYGVKD. The V and J ends lost 10 bases and 4 bases respectively, with 14 bases between them. The CDR3 sequence: CATRGWGYNEQFF. The CDR3 DNA is TGTGCCACGAGGGGTTGGGGATACAATGAGCAGTTCTTC.

The chain uses TRBV15 and TRBJ1-5, with D hard to call. Germline V lookup: CDR1 LNHNV, CDR2 YYDKDF (reference sequence). There are 14 residues in the CDR3. V was clipped by 1 base and J by 5 bases, with 9 bases between them. The CDR3 is CATSRGPEYQPQHF. The CDR3 nucleotides read TGTGCCACCAGCAGAGGTCCTGAATATCAGCCCCAGCATTTT.

The V call is TRBV6-5, the J call TRBJ1-5; D gene uncertain. The V end lost 6 bases, the J end lost 3 bases, and 15 bases lay between the germline ends. Germline loops: CDR1 MNHEY, CDR2 SVGAGI. The CDR3 spans 15 residues. The DNA for the CDR3 is TGTGCCAGCAGCCAAGGCGCGGCTCTCAATCAGCCCCAGCATTTT. Encoded protein: CASSQGAALNQPQHF.

This clone has only a few counts. The chain recombines TRBV4-1 with TRBJ2-3; no clear D gene. The CDR3 is made up of 15 amino acids. Germline values: CDR1 MGHRA, CDR2 YSYEKL. Trimming cost V 1 base and J 2 bases, with 10 bases left between them. The CDR3 bases are TGCGCCAGCAGCCAAGCGACTTTCAACACAGATACGCAGTATTTT. Encoded protein: CASSQATFNTDTQYF.

This clone was observed a handful of times. J is TRBJ2-5 and V is TRBV18; TRBD2 is a possible D gene (5 bases). This CDR3 has 13 residues. V was shortened by 3 bases and J by 4 bases, with 9 bases between the two germline ends. Germline values: CDR1 KGHSH, CDR2 LQKENI. The CDR3 is CASSPASIETQYF. For the CDR3, the DNA is TGTGCCAGCTCACCGGCTAGCATAGAGACCCAGTACTTC.

This chain links TRBV30 with TRBJ1-1, with D possibly TRBD1 on 5 matching bases. This CDR3 has 12 amino acids. Germline lookup yields CDR1 GTSNPN and CDR2 SVGIG (reference sequence). V was clipped by 2 bases and J by 7 bases, with 11 bases between them. The CDR3 DNA reads TGTGCCTGGAGTCCTCCGGGACTTGAAGCTTTCTTT. It codes for CAWSPPGLEAFF. Drawing the rest from reference TRBV30 and TRBJ1-1, the complete variable domain is SQTIHQWPATLVQPVGSPLSLECTVEGTSNPNLYWYRQAAGRGLQLLFYSVGIGQISSEVPQNLSASRPQDRQFILSSKKLLLSDSGFYLCAWSPPGLEAFFGQGTRLTVV.

The chain has TRBV9 and TRBJ1-1; TRBD1 might be the D (5 bases). The CDR3 extends over 12 amino acids. Trimming left V 1 base short and J 10 bases short, with 11 bases between. Germline CDR1 SGDLS, CDR2 YYNGEE. CDR3 sequence: CASSVKGTGAFF. CDR3 bases: TGTGCCAGCAGCGTAAAAGGGACCGGAGCTTTCTTT.

The chain links TRBV30 to TRBJ1-4; unclear D gene. Trimming left V 3 bases short and J 4 bases short, with 12 bases between. CDR1 is GTSNPN and CDR2 is SVGIG in the germline V gene (reference sequence). The CDR3 has 14 residues. The CDR3 nucleotides are TGTGCCTGGAGCTCGGACCGAGTTAATGAAAAACTGTTTTTT. Translation gives CAWSSDRVNEKLFF.

This chain joins TRBV9 and TRBJ1-4; TRBD1 matches 8 bases. CDR1 and CDR2 (germline): SGDLS, YYNGEE. V shed 0 bases and J 6 bases; nucleotides not matched to a gene: 7. CDR3 length equals 16 residues. CDR3 sequence (DNA): TGTGCCAGCAGCGTAGGGATACAGGGGGTGGATGAAAAACTGTTTTTT. Its protein product is CASSVGIQGVDEKLFF.

The rearrangement uses TRBV28 and TRBJ1-4; 9 nucleotides line up with TRBD1. Germline trimming cut 5 bases from V and 2 bases from J; bases unmatched to any gene: 3. In germline, CDR1 is MDHEN, CDR2 SYDVKM. This CDR3 is built from 15 residues. CDR3 sequence: CASSPQGATNEKLFF. In DNA, the CDR3 is TGTGCCAGCAGTCCACAGGGGGCTACTAATGAAAAACTGTTTTTT.

The V gene is TRBV30, the J gene TRBJ1-1; no clear D. The CDR3 consists of 13 residues. Germline V gene sequence: CDR1 GTSNPN, CDR2 SVGIG (reference sequence). V was shortened by 2 bases and J by 4 bases, with 11 bases between the two germline ends. The CDR3, as DNA: TGTGCCTGGAGTCCTTCCCACCGCACTGAAGCTTTCTTT. It codes for CAWSPSHRTEAFF.

This clone was counted between two and nine times. The chain joins TRBV30 to TRBJ1-1; D not certain. Germline V lookup: CDR1 GTSNPN, CDR2 SVGIG (reference sequence). This CDR3 is 13 amino acids long. V dropped 2 bases and J dropped 1 base, with 8 bases sitting between them. CDR3 DNA sequence: TGTGCCTGGAGTCGTACAACGAACACTGAAGCTTTCTTT. It is translated as CAWSRTTNTEAFF. Looking up the rest from reference TRBV30 and TRBJ1-1 gives the full variable domain: SQTIHQWPATLVQPVGSPLSLECTVEGTSNPNLYWYRQAAGRGLQLLFYSVGIGQISSEVPQNLSASRPQDRQFILSSKKLLLSDSGFYLCAWSRTTNTEAFFGQGTRLTVV.

This clone has just a few counts. The chain couples TRBV7-9 to TRBJ2-1; no clear D gene. The germline gives CDR1 SEHNR, CDR2 FQNEAQ (reference sequence). The V and J ends lost 1 base and 4 bases respectively, with 11 bases between them. This CDR3 contains 15 residues. Here the CDR3 reads CASSLDYSSYNEQFF. The CDR3, as DNA: TGTGCCAGCAGCTTAGATTATAGTTCTTACAATGAGCAGTTCTTC.

The V gene is TRBV7-9, the J gene TRBJ2-6, with 7 bases matching TRBD1. The germline gives CDR1 SEHNR, CDR2 FQNEAQ (reference sequence). V was clipped by 5 bases and J by 0 bases; unmatched bases: 4. CDR3 length equals 16 residues. This CDR3 is CASSPQGYSGANVLTF. In nucleotides, the CDR3 is TGTGCCAGCAGCCCACAGGGGTACTCTGGGGCCAACGTCCTGACTTTC.

This clone has only a few counts. The V call is TRBV6-5, the J call TRBJ2-1; D tentatively fits TRBD1 or TRBD2 (5 bases each). Germline V lookup: CDR1 MNHEY, CDR2 SVGAGI. This CDR3 spans 14 amino acids. V was trimmed by 0 bases and J by 8 bases, leaving 11 bases between them. The CDR3, as DNA: TGTGCCAGCAGTTACTCAGAGGGGCGGCATGAGCAGTTCTTC. Its translation is CASSYSEGRHEQFF.

J is TRBJ1-1 and V is TRBV7-8; D possibly corresponds to TRBD1 (5 bases). V gave up 3 bases and J gave up 4 bases, with 9 bases separating them. Germline V gene data show CDR1 as SGHVS and CDR2 as FQNEAQ. The CDR3 sequence is 13 residues long. The CDR3 sequence is CASSLTVSTEAFF. The CDR3, as DNA: TGTGCCAGCAGCTTGACAGTTAGCACTGAAGCTTTCTTT.